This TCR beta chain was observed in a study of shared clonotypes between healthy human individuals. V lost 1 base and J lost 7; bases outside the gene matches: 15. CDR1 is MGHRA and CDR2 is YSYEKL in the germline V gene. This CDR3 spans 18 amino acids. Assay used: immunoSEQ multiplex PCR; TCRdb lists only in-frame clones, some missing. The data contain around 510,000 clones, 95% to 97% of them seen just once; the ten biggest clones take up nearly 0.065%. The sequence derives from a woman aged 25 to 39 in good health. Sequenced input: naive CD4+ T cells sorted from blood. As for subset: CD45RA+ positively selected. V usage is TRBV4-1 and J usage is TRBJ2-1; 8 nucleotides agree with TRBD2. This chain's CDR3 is CASSQGRQSGRKGNEQFF. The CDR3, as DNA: TGCGCCAGCAGCCAAGGACGGCAAAGCGGGAGAAAGGGGAATGAGCAGTTCTTC.